The clone carrying this T cell receptor beta chain was seen repeatedly, ten times or more. Antigen unknown. The CDR3 sequence is 14 residues long. Germline V gives CDR1 DFQATT, CDR2 SNEGSKA (reference sequence). V shed 4 bases, J shed 6 bases, and the junction held 9 bases outside the gene matches. The sample originates from a study of post-analysis software for immune sequencing data. On the study more broadly: The courses of disease that were included comprised relapsing-remitting, secondary progressive and progressive-relapsing multiple sclerosis. Study-wide points: Those samples that were prepared in the same batch co-clustered strongly by F measure. The normalized Chao1 diversity of multiple sclerosis patients was significantly lower than that of controls. About five TRBV segments occurring more often in patients than controls included TRBV5-6, TRBV5-1 and TRBV20-1.

Prepared libraries of TCR beta cDNA carried unique molecular identifiers. T cells numbering roughly 0.85 to 11 million gave rise to roughly 550,000 cDNA molecules. Each CDR3 protein is one row after TCRdb ran MiXCR on the PCR reads. Of about 540,000 distinct CDR3 sequences detected, approximately 31% appear once; the ten largest clones hold around 6%. This sequence joins TRBV20-1 and TRBJ2-3; TRBD1 matches 8 bases. This clonotype originated in a girl under 18 with multiple sclerosis. The sequencing input was blood. The CDR3 nucleotides read TGCAGTGCTAAGGCTGGACAGGGAAGTGATACGCAGTATTTT. This translates into CSAKAGQGSDTQYF.